The sequence of this T cell receptor (beta chain) was determined in a study of T cell repertoires in cytomegalovirus infection. Study-wide findings and caveats: The study found HLA-C-restricted CMV-specific TCR beta clonotypes dominating the ex vivo response.

This clonotype was observed a few times. What it binds is not known. TCRdb processed the reads anew with MiXCR; each CDR3 protein has one entry. The profile covers around 450,000 distinct CDR3 sequences, with over 9% appearing a single time and 9.5% to 13% taken by the ten largest. The material sequenced was PBMCs. The source of this sequence is a human donor in good health (CMV status not recorded). Some clones in this sample may be carry-over from other donors' samples.

The CDR3 spells CASRKGLYGTTYNEQFF. The CDR3 nucleotides are TGTGCCAGCAGGAAGGGTTTGTATGGGACTACCTACAATGAGCAGTTCTTC. This rearrangement joins TRBV2 to TRBJ2-1; 7 bases map to TRBD2. V lost 6 bases and J lost 2; bases outside the gene matches: 13. Germline CDR1 is SNHLY and CDR2 is FYNNEI. The CDR3 has 17 residues.